These 15 T cell receptor beta chains came from one sample sequenced in a study of blood T cell repertoires in COVID-19. Only in-frame clones appear in the TCRdb table, and some are missing; sequencing was by immunoSEQ multiplex PCR. The profile shows some 190,000 clones, 70% to 90% of them singletons. Sequences were obtained from PBMCs or T cells enriched from blood (not recorded which). The receptors shown here come from a woman aged 40 to 50 in a cohort exposed to, infected with or recovered from COVID-19 (not recorded which).

V is TRBV19 and J is TRBJ2-2; weak D call: TRBD2 (6 bases). The V gene lost 8 bases and the J gene lost 5 bases, with 15 bases spanning the gap. This CDR3 is 14 amino acids long. In germline, CDR1 is LNHDA, CDR2 SQIVND (reference sequence). The CDR3 loop reads CASSGTSLTGELFF. The DNA for the CDR3 is TGTGCCAGTTCCGGGACTTCCCTAACCGGGGAGCTGTTTTTT.

The chain uses TRBV6-5 and TRBJ2-1, with 8 bases identical to TRBD1. After removal of 8 bases from V and 4 bases from J, the junction contained 4 bases not matched to a gene. This CDR3 contains 13 residues. From germline, CDR1 is MNHEY and CDR2 SVGAGI. CDR3 region: CASFTGGYNEQFF. Written as DNA, the CDR3 is TGTGCCAGCTTTACAGGGGGTTACAATGAGCAGTTCTTC.

The V call is TRBV29-1, the J call TRBJ2-1; the D gene is possibly TRBD2 (5 bases). Germline V gene sequence: CDR1 SQVTM, CDR2 ANQGSEA. V shed 0 bases and J shed 9 bases, with 12 bases lying between them. This CDR3 comprises 13 residues. The CDR3 sequence: CSVEDRLAREQFF. The DNA for the CDR3 is TGCAGCGTTGAAGATCGCCTAGCACGTGAGCAGTTCTTC.

This clone appeared a few times. The chain is built from TRBV6-2 or TRBV6-3 and TRBJ2-5; 11 positions match TRBD2. V was pared by 0 bases and J by 5 bases, with 5 bases of the junction left unmatched. The CDR3 is made up of 16 amino acids. In germline, CDR1 is MNHEY, CDR2 SVGEGT. CDR3 nucleotides: TGTGCCAGCAGTTACTCGATAGCGGGGGGGCTGGAGACCCAGTACTTC. It encodes CASSYSIAGGLETQYF.

V and J are TRBV27 and TRBJ2-2; TRBD1 is a possible D gene (7 bases). The length of the CDR3 is 15 residues. Germline CDR1 and CDR2: MNHEY and SMNVEV (reference sequence). V was clipped by 6 bases and J by 8 bases, with 19 bases between them. CDR3 nucleotides: TGTGCCAGCAGCCCCGGTGGCAGGGGGACTGGGGAGCTGTTTTTT. Its translation is CASSPGGRGTGELFF.

This sequence joins TRBV6-1 and TRBJ2-5; maybe TRBD1 (5 bases). This CDR3 is 16 amino acids long. Trimming shortened V by 2 bases and J by 2 bases, and 15 bases separated the two germline ends. Germline V gene data show CDR1 as MNHNS and CDR2 as SASEGT. CDR3 nucleotides: TGTGCCAGCAGTGAATTTCTAACAGGCCAACAAGAGACCCAGTACTTC. Protein product: CASSEFLTGQQETQYF.

The rearrangement joins TRBV27 to TRBJ1-5, with D perhaps matching TRBD1 (5 bases). The CDR3 totals 14 residues. The V and J ends lost 2 bases and 4 bases respectively, with 9 bases between them. Germline CDR1 is MNHEY and CDR2 is SMNVEV (reference sequence). The CDR3 here is CASSLTAGNQPQHF. CDR3 sequence (DNA): TGTGCCAGCAGTTTAACGGCAGGGAATCAGCCCCAGCATTTT.

The chain is built from TRBV5-8 and TRBJ1-1, with D perhaps TRBD1 (5 bases). Trimming removed 5 bases at V and 0 bases at J, with 20 bases between. CDR1 and CDR2 (germline): SGHTS, YDEGEE. The CDR3 length is 17 residues. CDR3 in DNA: TGTGCCAGCAGTCCGGGGGAGGCTAAAATACTGAACACTGAAGCTTTCTTT. This codes for CASSPGEAKILNTEAFF.

This clone was observed a few times. V gene TRBV28 combines with J gene TRBJ1-5; D gene unclear. Germline V gives CDR1 MDHEN, CDR2 SYDVKM. Trimming removed 3 bases from V and 0 bases from J, with 9 bases in between. This CDR3 is 15 amino acids long. CDR3 region: CASSFGAASNQPQHF. The CDR3 DNA reads TGTGCCAGCAGTTTCGGAGCGGCTAGCAATCAGCCCCAGCATTTT.

This chain connects TRBV10-3 to TRBJ2-3; 15 bases match TRBD2. V trimming: 4 bases; J trimming: 5 bases; junction bases outside the gene matches: 7. CDR1 is ENHRY and CDR2 is SYGVKD in the germline V gene. CDR3 length: 17 residues. CDR3 sequence (DNA): TGTGCCATCAGTGTATTGGGACTAGCGGGGGGAATAGATACGCAGTATTTT. It codes for CAISVLGLAGGIDTQYF.

This clone was counted a few times. This rearrangement joins TRBV29-1 to TRBJ1-5, with TRBD1 matching 7 bases. The CDR3 spans 14 residues. Looked up from germline, CDR1 is SQVTM and CDR2 is ANQGSEA. V was clipped by 7 bases and J by 0 bases; unmatched bases: 6. DNA for the CDR3: TGCAGCGATGGGACAGAAGCTAGCAATCAGCCCCAGCATTTT. It codes for CSDGTEASNQPQHF. The full variable domain, its missing parts supplied by reference TRBV29-1 and TRBJ1-5, is SAVISQKPSRDICQRGTSLTIQCQVDSQVTMMFWYRQQPGQSLTLIATANQGSEATYESGFVIDKFPISRPNLTFSTLTVSNMSPEDSSIYLCSDGTEASNQPQHFGDGTRLSIL.

This clone has just one count. The J gene is TRBJ1-4, the V gene TRBV19, with D possibly being TRBD1 (5 bases). Per the germline V gene, CDR1 is LNHDA and CDR2 is SQIVND (reference sequence). The V and J ends lost 1 base and 8 bases respectively, with 11 bases between them. The length of the CDR3 is 14 residues. The CDR3 bases are TGTGCCAGTAGTATAGGACAGAGAATCGAAAAACTGTTTTTT. Translating gives CASSIGQRIEKLFF.

A remark on this clone: Other DNA sequences in this sample translate to the same CDR3. This sequence joins TRBV2 and TRBJ2-7; D unresolved. From germline, CDR1 is SNHLY and CDR2 FYNNEI. This CDR3 has 11 amino acids. Trimming pared 3 bases from V and 3 bases from J, leaving 3 bases between. Here the CDR3 DNA reads TGTGCCAGCAGTGACAACTACGAGCAGTACTTC. This gives the protein CASSDNYEQYF.

The chain carries TRBV27 and TRBJ2-1; 11 bases are shared with TRBD2. The ends lost 5 bases at V and 9 bases at J; junction bases unmatched: 6. CDR1 and CDR2 from the germline V gene are MNHEY and SMNVEV (reference sequence). The CDR3 spans 14 residues. The CDR3 nucleotides read TGTGCCAGCAGTGCACTAGCGGGGGCGCTTGAGCAGTTCTTC. It encodes CASSALAGALEQFF.

The CDR3 spells CASSHPDRNTEAFF. CDR3 coding DNA: TGTGCCAGCAGCCACCCCGACAGGAACACTGAAGCTTTCTTT. The J gene is TRBJ1-1, the V gene TRBV5-4; perhaps TRBD1 as D (5 bases). The ends were cut back, 4 bases at V and 1 base at J, with 11 bases in the middle. This CDR3 region has 14 residues. Germline values: CDR1 SGHNT, CDR2 YYREEE (reference sequence).